Listed below are T cell receptor beta chains from one sample, sequenced in a study of liver allograft versus peripheral blood T cells. TCRdb fed the reads into MiXCR, producing one record per CDR3 protein. Of several thousand distinct CDR3 sequences listed, roughly 17% were seen once; the top ten hold approximately 8.1%. These receptors were taken from a human patient who had a liver transplant. Some T cells may be transferred from the graft donor. CDR3s include the opening cysteine and the closing phenylalanine or tryptophan. Each record gives: V gene, D gene, clone size, J gene, CDR3 DNA, CDR3 protein. D genes are given only for firm matches. Not every row has a clone size; where given, it reads once, few, many or a size class.

V: TRBV14; D: -; size: -; J: TRBJ2-3; DNA: TGTGCCAGCAGCCGATCCGCTGGATATACGCAGTATTTT; CDR3: CASSRSAGYTQYF
V: TRBV29-1; D: TRBD1; size: -; J: TRBJ2-3; DNA: TGCAGCGTGGTAAAGGGGGCCAGCACAGATACGCAGTATTTT; CDR3: CSVVKGASTDTQYF
V: TRBV7-2; D: -; size: medium-sized; J: TRBJ1-6; DNA: TGTGCCAGCAGCTTCATGGCCACTACTAATTCACCCCTCCACTTT; CDR3: CASSFMATTNSPLHF
V: TRBV6-5; D: -; size: many; J: TRBJ2-5; DNA: TGTGCCAGCAGTTCACCTCTGGAGACCCAGTACTTC; CDR3: CASSSPLETQYF
V: TRBV6-5; D: -; size: few; J: TRBJ2-3; DNA: TGTGCCAGCATTCCGGGGGCCGATACGCAGTATTTT; CDR3: CASIPGADTQYF
V: TRBV25-1; D: -; size: few; J: TRBJ2-1; DNA: TGTGCCAGCAGTGTATATGGATCTGAGCAGTTCTTC; CDR3: CASSVYGSEQFF
V: TRBV20-1; D: -; size: -; J: TRBJ1-5; DNA: TGCAGTGCTAGTGGGGGGGATCCGAATCAGCCCCAGCATTTT; CDR3: CSASGGDPNQPQHF
V: TRBV28; D: -; size: medium-sized; J: TRBJ1-1; DNA: TGTGCCAGCAGTTTCTTGGGGGCCGGAACTGAAGCTTTCTTT; CDR3: CASSFLGAGTEAFF
V: TRBV20-1; D: -; size: many; J: TRBJ1-5; DNA: TGCAGTGCTAGCAACAGGTTAAATCAGCCCCAGCATTTT; CDR3: CSASNRLNQPQHF
V: TRBV6-5; D: -; size: -; J: TRBJ1-6; DNA: TGTGCCAGCAGTTACTCGATCAAGGGAAGTAATTCACCCCTCCACTTT; CDR3: CASSYSIKGSNSPLHF
V: TRBV7-2; D: TRBD1; size: -; J: TRBJ1-5; DNA: TGTGCCAGCAGCTTAGGACAGGGTTATCAGCCCCAGCATTTT; CDR3: CASSLGQGYQPQHF
V: TRBV9; D: -; size: medium-sized; J: TRBJ1-2; DNA: TGTGCCAGCAGCCCCCAGGCGGGTAGTCGTTATGGCTACACCTTC; CDR3: CASSPQAGSRYGYTF
V: TRBV11-2; D: TRBD2; size: -; J: TRBJ2-7; DNA: TGTGCCAGCAGCTTACGACTAGCGGGGGCATCCTACGAGCAGTACTTC; CDR3: CASSLRLAGASYEQYF
V: TRBV6-1; D: TRBD1; size: medium-sized; J: TRBJ2-7; DNA: TGTGCCAGCATTTCGGGACAGGGATCCCAGCAGTACTTC; CDR3: CASISGQGSQQYF
V: TRBV5-4; D: -; size: -; J: TRBJ2-5; DNA: TGTGCCAGCAGCCGGGACACCCTATGGGAGACCCAGTACTTC; CDR3: CASSRDTLWETQYF
V: TRBV12-3/TRBV12-4; D: -; size: few; J: TRBJ1-1; DNA: TGTGCCAGCAGTCAGGGGATTGGCTCTGAAGCTTTCTTT; CDR3: CASSQGIGSEAFF
V: TRBV18; D: -; size: large; J: TRBJ1-1; DNA: TGTGCCAGCTCACCGAGGGGGGGAAGGGAGACTGAAGCTTTCTTT; CDR3: CASSPRGGRETEAFF
V: TRBV27; D: -; size: -; J: TRBJ1-2; DNA: TGTGCCAGCAGTTTGAGGAGGGACTATGGCTACACCTTC; CDR3: CASSLRRDYGYTF
V: TRBV20-1; D: -; size: -; J: TRBJ1-1; DNA: TGCAGTGCTAGGGGGGGGAACACTGAAGCTTTCTTT; CDR3: CSARGGNTEAFF
V: TRBV12-3/TRBV12-4; D: -; size: -; J: TRBJ1-1; DNA: TGTGCCAGCAGTTTATCAATTCAGGGGAACACTGAAGCTTTCTTT; CDR3: CASSLSIQGNTEAFF
V: TRBV7-2; D: -; size: medium-sized; J: TRBJ1-2; DNA: TGTGCCAGCAGCCATACCCCTAGCTATGGCTACACCTTC; CDR3: CASSHTPSYGYTF
V: TRBV18; D: -; size: large; J: TRBJ1-1; DNA: TGTGCCAGCTCACCTGGGTTGAACACTGAAGCTTTCTTT; CDR3: CASSPGLNTEAFF
V: TRBV20-1; D: TRBD2; size: -; J: TRBJ2-2; DNA: TGCAGTGCTGGAGCCAACGGGGGGGCCGGGGAGCTGTTTTTT; CDR3: CSAGANGGAGELFF
V: TRBV6-5; D: -; size: many; J: TRBJ1-2; DNA: TGTGCCAGCAGTTACTTACCAGGGGTGCTCGGCTATGGCTACACCTTC; CDR3: CASSYLPGVLGYGYTF
V: TRBV2; D: -; size: few; J: TRBJ1-1; DNA: TGTGCCAGCAGTGAATTCACCGACAGGTCTTGG; CDR3: CASSEFTDRSW
V: TRBV10-3; D: TRBD2; size: many; J: TRBJ2-3; DNA: TGTGCCATCAGTGAGTCGGGACTAAATACAGATACGCAGTATTTT; CDR3: CAISESGLNTDTQYF
V: TRBV6-5; D: -; size: few; J: TRBJ2-7; DNA: TGTGCCAGCAGTTACTCGTCGGGGAAGCCCTACGAGCAGTACTTC; CDR3: CASSYSSGKPYEQYF
V: TRBV9; D: -; size: many; J: TRBJ1-1; DNA: TGTGCCAGCAGCGTGGTGGGCGAGACCACTGAAGCTTTCTTT; CDR3: CASSVVGETTEAFF
V: TRBV9; D: -; size: medium-sized; J: TRBJ1-3; DNA: TGTGCCAGCAGCGTTTGGACAGCAGGAAACACCATATATTTT; CDR3: CASSVWTAGNTIYF
V: TRBV11-2; D: -; size: -; J: TRBJ1-5; DNA: TGTGCCAGCAGCTTAGATTGGGGTCAGCCCCAGCATTTT; CDR3: CASSLDWGQPQHF
V: TRBV28; D: -; size: large; J: TRBJ1-2; DNA: TGTGCCAGCAGTTTAAAAAGGAGCGGCTACACCTTC; CDR3: CASSLKRSGYTF
V: TRBV28; D: TRBD1; size: few; J: TRBJ2-1; DNA: TGTGCCAGCAGCGTGAACACAGGGGTCGAGAATGAGCAGTTCTTC; CDR3: CASSVNTGVENEQFF
V: TRBV6-1; D: -; size: few; J: TRBJ2-7; DNA: TGTGCCAGCAGTGTTCAGGGTTACGAGCAGTACTTC; CDR3: CASSVQGYEQYF
V: TRBV7-9; D: TRBD2; size: few; J: TRBJ2-7; DNA: TGTGCCAGCAGCCGCCGTAGCGGGGGGGACTACGAGCAGTACTTC; CDR3: CASSRRSGGDYEQYF
V: TRBV7-2; D: -; size: medium-sized; J: TRBJ1-2; DNA: TGTGCCAGCAGCTTAGAGGGTGTTTCGTGGAGGAGCCCTAACTATGGCTACACCTTC; CDR3: CASSLEGVSWRSPNYGYTF
V: TRBV6-5; D: -; size: medium-sized; J: TRBJ1-1; DNA: TGTGCCAGCAGCCCCCACGGAGGGGGAAACACTGAAGCTTTCTTT; CDR3: CASSPHGGGNTEAFF
V: TRBV20-1; D: -; size: medium-sized; J: TRBJ1-2; DNA: TGCAGTGCTAGAGATTATGGGCCCACCTTC; CDR3: CSARDYGPTF